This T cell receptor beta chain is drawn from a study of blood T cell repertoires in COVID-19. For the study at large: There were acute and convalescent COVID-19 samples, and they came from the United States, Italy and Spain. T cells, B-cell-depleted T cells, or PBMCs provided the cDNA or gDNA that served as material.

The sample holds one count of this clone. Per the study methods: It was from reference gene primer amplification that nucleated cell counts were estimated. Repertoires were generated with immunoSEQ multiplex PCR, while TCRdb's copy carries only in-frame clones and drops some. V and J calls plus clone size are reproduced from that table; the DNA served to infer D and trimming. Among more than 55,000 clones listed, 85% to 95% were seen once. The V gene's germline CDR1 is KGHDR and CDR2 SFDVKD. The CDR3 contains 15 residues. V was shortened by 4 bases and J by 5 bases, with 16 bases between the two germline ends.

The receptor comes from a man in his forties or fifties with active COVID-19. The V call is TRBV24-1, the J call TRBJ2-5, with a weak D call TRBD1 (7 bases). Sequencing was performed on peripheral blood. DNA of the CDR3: TGTGCCACCAGTGAATCGACAGGGAGGAGGGAGACCCAGTACTTC. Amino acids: CATSESTGRRETQYF.